This T cell receptor beta chain was sequenced in a study of OX40 agonist ivuxolimab in advanced cancers. Anyone with autoimmune disease history or systemic immunosuppression was excluded. Sequencing used immunoSEQ multiplex PCR; TCRdb keeps in-frame clones, though not all of them. The data show 95,000 to 150,000 clones, with 85% to 95% seen just once and roughly 0.85% held by the top ten. Sequencing used CD4+ or CD8+ T cells sorted from blood, obtained in a trial of the OX40 agonist ivuxolimab. The TCR originated in an adult with an advanced solid tumor such as melanoma, head and neck, liver or kidney cancer.

The CDR3 protein is CASSSGGNSNQPQHF. CDR3 nucleotide sequence: TGTGCCAGCTCGTCAGGGGGGAATAGCAATCAGCCCCAGCATTTT. The rearrangement links TRBV18 to TRBJ1-5; 7 bases are a match to TRBD1. Germline CDR1 reads KGHSH; CDR2 reads LQKENI. J lost 0 bases, V lost 6 bases, and 5 bases had no gene match. The CDR3 is 15 residues long.